These T cell receptor beta chains were read from a single sample in a study of blood T cell repertoires in COVID-19. The assay was immunoSEQ multiplex PCR, and TCRdb's table has in-frame clones only and misses some. The data show roughly 20,000 clones, just under 90% seen once. The sample consisted of peripheral blood. The origin of the receptors is a human donor in a cohort sampled during active COVID-19. Each CDR3 is given with its conserved first and last residue. D genes are given only for firm matches. Clone size is not always given. Where it is, it says once, few, many or a class for expanded clones.

>TRBJ2-2|NA|TRBV24-1|TRBD2|18
TGTGCCATCCTACCGGGACTAGCGGGTCCTTTTGTCTCCGGGGAGCTGTTTTTT
CAILPGLAGPFVSGELFF
>TRBJ1-5|few|TRBV10-2|TRBD1|13
TGCGCCACTAAGGGACAGGGGAATCAGCCCCAGCATTTT
CATKGQGNQPQHF
>TRBJ1-6|once|TRBV24-1|NA|14
TGTGCCACCAGTGATCGGACAGAAAATTCACCCCTCCACTTT
CATSDRTENSPLHF
>TRBJ2-2|NA|TRBV2|TRBD1|16
TGTGCCAGCAGAGGCTGGACAGGGGGCGGTGGCGGGGAGCTGTTTTTT
CASRGWTGGGGGELFF
>TRBJ1-2|NA|TRBV20-1|NA|10
TGCAGTGCCCTTAACTATGGCTACACCTTC
CSALNYGYTF
>TRBJ1-2|NA|TRBV7-3|TRBD1|13
TGTGCCAGCAGCAAGACAGGGGTCGATGGCTACACCTTC
CASSKTGVDGYTF
>TRBJ2-5|few|TRBV19|TRBD2|13
TGTGCCAGTAGCGATAGCGGGAGGGAGACCCAGTACTTC
CASSDSGRETQYF
>TRBJ1-6|NA|TRBV28|TRBD1|15
TGTGCCAGCAGTTTATCCGGGACAGGGTCATCACCCCTCCACTTT
CASSLSGTGSSPLHF
>TRBJ2-7|NA|TRBV13|NA|15
TGTGCCAGCAGCCAACGGGGGACCGCCAACTACGAGCAGTACTTC
CASSQRGTANYEQYF
>TRBJ1-2|NA|TRBV7-9|NA|14
TGTGCCAGCAGCTTAGCGGCAGGGGCAGTAGGCTACACCTTC
CASSLAAGAVGYTF
>TRBJ2-6|NA|TRBV30|NA|17
TGTGCCTGGGCCCCTGGGGGACTGGTCTCTGGGGCCAACGTCCTGACTTTC
CAWAPGGLVSGANVLTF
>TRBJ1-2|NA|TRBV28|TRBD1|14
TGTGCCAGCAGGGCCCCTGGACAGGGGTATGGCTACACCTTC
CASRAPGQGYGYTF
>TRBJ1-3|NA|TRBV7-2|NA|17
TGTGCCAGCAGCTTAACCCACGGAGGGAGAGCTGGAAACACCATATATTTT
CASSLTHGGRAGNTIYF
>TRBJ2-2|NA|TRBV28|TRBD2|18
TGTGCCAGCAGTCCGGGACTAGCGGAATTTGACGACACCGGGGAGCTGTTTTTT
CASSPGLAEFDDTGELFF
>TRBJ2-7|NA|TRBV5-1|TRBD2|15
TGCGCCAGCAGCTGGACTAGCGGAGGGGGTCTCGAGCAGTACTTC
CASSWTSGGGLEQYF
>TRBJ1-1|NA|TRBV9|NA|15
TGTGCCAGCAGCGTAGTGGGGACAAGGAACACTGAAGCTTTCTTT
CASSVVGTRNTEAFF
>TRBJ2-5|NA|TRBV20-1|TRBD2|14
TGCAGTGCAAGTCGGGCGGGGGTAAAAGAGACCCAGTACTTC
CSASRAGVKETQYF
>TRBJ2-7|NA|TRBV11-2|NA|13
TGTGCCAGCAGCGCCTACGGAGTCTACGAGCAGTACTTC
CASSAYGVYEQYF
>TRBJ2-7|NA|TRBV7-2|NA|12
TGTGCCAGCAGCTTATCGCCCAGGGAGCAGTACTTC
CASSLSPREQYF